What follows describes a single T cell receptor (beta chain). Its target is not known. These data are taken from a study of shared clonotypes between healthy human individuals. Study-wide results and limits: Investigators expected sequencing depth to affect clonotype sharing among donors.

For each subset, genomic DNA was distributed in equal portions over several immunoSEQ plates. Assay: immunoSEQ multiplex PCR; the TCRdb copy retains only in-frame clones and omits some. This sample has 950,000 to 1,100,000 clones; 60% to 80% occur once, and the top ten carry around 1.5%. Trimming shortened V by 2 bases and J by 8 bases, and 15 bases separated the two germline ends. Germline CDR1 reads GTSNPN; CDR2 reads SVGIG (reference sequence). The CDR3 loop spans 14 amino acids. This TCR came from a man aged 18 to 30 in good health. The chain carries TRBV30 and TRBJ1-4; D is undetermined. Input material: memory CD4+ T cells sorted from blood. The subset here: CD45RA-negative fraction. CDR3 nucleotide sequence: TGTGCCTGGAGTTCCACCGGGAATCGGGAAAAACTGTTTTTT. This sequence encodes CAWSSTGNREKLFF.